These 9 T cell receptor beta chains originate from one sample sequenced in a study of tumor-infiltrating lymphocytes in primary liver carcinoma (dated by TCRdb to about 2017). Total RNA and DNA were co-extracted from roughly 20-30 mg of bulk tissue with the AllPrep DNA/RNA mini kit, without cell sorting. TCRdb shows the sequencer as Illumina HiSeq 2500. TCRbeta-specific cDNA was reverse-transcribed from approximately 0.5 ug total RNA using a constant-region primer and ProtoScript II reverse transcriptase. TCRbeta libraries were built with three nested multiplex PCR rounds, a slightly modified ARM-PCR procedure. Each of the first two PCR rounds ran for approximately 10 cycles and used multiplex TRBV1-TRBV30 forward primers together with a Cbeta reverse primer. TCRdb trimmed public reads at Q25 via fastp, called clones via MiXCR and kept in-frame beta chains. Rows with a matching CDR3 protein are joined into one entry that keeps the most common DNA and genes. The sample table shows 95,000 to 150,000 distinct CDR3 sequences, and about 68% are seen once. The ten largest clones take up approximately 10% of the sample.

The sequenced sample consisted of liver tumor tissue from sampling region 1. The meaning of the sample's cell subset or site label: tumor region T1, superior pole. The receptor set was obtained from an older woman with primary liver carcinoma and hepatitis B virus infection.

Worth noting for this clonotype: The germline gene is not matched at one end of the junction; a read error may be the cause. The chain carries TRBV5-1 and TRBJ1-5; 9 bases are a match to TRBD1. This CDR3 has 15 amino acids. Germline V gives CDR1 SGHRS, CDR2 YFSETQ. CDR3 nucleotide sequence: TGCGCCAGCAGCTTCGCGACAGGGGGTAATCAGCCCCGGCATTTT. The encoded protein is CASSFATGGNQPRHF.

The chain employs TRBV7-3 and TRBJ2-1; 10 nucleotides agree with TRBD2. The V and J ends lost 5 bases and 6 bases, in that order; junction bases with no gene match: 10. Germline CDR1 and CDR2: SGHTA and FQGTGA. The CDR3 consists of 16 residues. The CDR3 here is CASSRTGTSESNEQFF. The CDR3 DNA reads TGTGCCAGCAGCCGAACCGGGACTAGCGAGAGCAATGAGCAGTTCTTC.

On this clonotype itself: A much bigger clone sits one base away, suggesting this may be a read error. CDR3 coding DNA: TGTGCCAGCAGCTTACCCGGGAGGGGGGGAAAGACCCAGTACTTC. Its protein is CASSLPGRGGKTQYF. The V gene is TRBV5-4, the J gene TRBJ2-5; 8 positions match TRBD2. This CDR3 comprises 15 residues. The junction had 9 bases not matched to a gene; V was cut back by 2 bases and J by 6 bases. Germline V gene sequence: CDR1 SGHNT, CDR2 YYREEE (reference sequence).

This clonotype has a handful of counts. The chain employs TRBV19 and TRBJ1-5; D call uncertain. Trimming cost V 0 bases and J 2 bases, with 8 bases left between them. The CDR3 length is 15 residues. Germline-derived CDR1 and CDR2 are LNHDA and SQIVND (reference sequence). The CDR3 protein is CASSIDSRGNQPQHF. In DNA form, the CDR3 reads TGTGCCAGTAGTATAGACAGCCGGGGCAATCAGCCCCAGCATTTT. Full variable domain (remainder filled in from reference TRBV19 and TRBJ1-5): DGGITQSPKYLFRKEGQNVTLSCEQNLNHDAMYWYRQDPGQGLRLIYYSQIVNDFQKGDIAEGYSVSREKKESFPLTVTSAQKNPTAFYLCASSIDSRGNQPQHFGDGTRLSIL.

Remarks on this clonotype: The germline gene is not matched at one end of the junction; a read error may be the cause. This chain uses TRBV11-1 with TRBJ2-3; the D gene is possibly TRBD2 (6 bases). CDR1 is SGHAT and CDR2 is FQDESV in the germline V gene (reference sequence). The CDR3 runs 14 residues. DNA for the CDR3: TGTGTCAGCAGCTTAAGTCAACGTTCGGGAGAGTCTCACTTT. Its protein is CVSSLSQRSGESHF.

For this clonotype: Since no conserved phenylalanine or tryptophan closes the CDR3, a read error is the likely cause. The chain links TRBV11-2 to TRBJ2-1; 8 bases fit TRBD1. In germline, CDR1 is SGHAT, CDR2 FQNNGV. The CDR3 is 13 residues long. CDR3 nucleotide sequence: TGTACCAGCAGCTTGGACAGGGACAATGAGCAGTTCTCC. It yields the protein CTSSLDRDNEQFS.

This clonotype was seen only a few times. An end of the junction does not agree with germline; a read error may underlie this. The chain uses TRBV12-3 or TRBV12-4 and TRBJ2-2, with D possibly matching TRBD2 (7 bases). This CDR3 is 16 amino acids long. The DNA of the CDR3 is TGTACCAGCAGCCAGGGGAGGGGATCGAACACTGGGGAGCTGTTTTTT. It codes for CTSSQGRGSNTGELFF.

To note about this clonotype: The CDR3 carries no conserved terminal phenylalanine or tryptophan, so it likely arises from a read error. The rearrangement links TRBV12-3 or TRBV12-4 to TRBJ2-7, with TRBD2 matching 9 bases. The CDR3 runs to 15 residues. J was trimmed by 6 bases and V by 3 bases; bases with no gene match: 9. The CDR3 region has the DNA TGTGCCAGCAGTTTCTATTTAGCGGGAGCAGGCGAGCAGTACTCC. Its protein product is CASSFYLAGAGEQYS.

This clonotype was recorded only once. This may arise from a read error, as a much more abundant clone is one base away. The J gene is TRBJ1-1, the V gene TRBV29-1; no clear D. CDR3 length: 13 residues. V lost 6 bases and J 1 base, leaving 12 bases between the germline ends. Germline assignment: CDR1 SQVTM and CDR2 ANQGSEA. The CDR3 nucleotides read TGCAGCGTCCTGGGGTGGTGGAACACTGAAGCTTTCTTT. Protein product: CSVLGWWNTEAFF. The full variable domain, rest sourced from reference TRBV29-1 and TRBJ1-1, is SAVISQKPSRDICQRGTSLTIQCQVDSQVTMMFWYRQQPGQSLTLIATANQGSEATYESGFVIDKFPISRPNLTFSTLTVSNMSPEDSSIYLCSVLGWWNTEAFFGQGTRLTVV.